This TCR beta chain appears in the sequencing data of a study of cytomegalovirus exposure and HLA in healthy donors. Study context: The study placed less than 90% of its approximately 430 genotyped donors in the Caucasian-associated ancestry cluster.

Primers for the PCR totalled 60 Vbeta and 13 Jbeta. Methods used by the authors: Later analysis identified tens of millions of unique TCR beta chains, some 10 million shared. Produced via immunoSEQ multiplex PCR; TCRdb's table is partial and in-frame only. V and J calls and clone size are given by that table; D and trimming were obtained from the DNA. The sample shows roughly 220,000 clones, 82% of them seen only once. Study findings and constraints: A later analysis showed HLA-associated TCR beta chains outstripping equally common others in clonal expansion.

Germline trimming cut 3 bases from V and 5 bases from J; bases unmatched to any gene: 9. The CDR3 contains 15 residues. The germline gives CDR1 SGHTA, CDR2 FQGNSA. Of note for this clone: As yet, its antigen is unknown.

Healthy bone marrow donors made up the cohort. The TCR sequence derives from a woman between 40 and 50 years old in good health and CMV-seronegative. The rearrangement uses TRBV7-2 and TRBJ2-7; TRBD2 agrees at 8 bases. Source material: PBMCs. In DNA form, the CDR3 reads TGTGCCAGCAGCTTCCAGGCGGGAGGAATTCACGAGCAGTACTTC. Protein product: CASSFQAGGIHEQYF.